Listed here are 23 T cell receptor beta chains from one sample, sequenced in a study of blood T cell repertoires in COVID-19 (dated by TCRdb to about 2020). The protocol used for the library was the immunoSEQ multiplex PCR assay. Imported from immuneACCESS, the table was reduced by TCRdb to in-frame sequences with V and J called. These copies leave out some clones; in studies compared against another copy, an unresolved V gene accounts for under half, and the cause of the remainder is not known. The sample table holds a few hundred thousand clones, of which around 87% were seen once. The top ten constitute 7.8% of the sample. Material: peripheral blood. Receptor source: a woman aged 45 to 65 who had recovered from COVID-19.

The rearrangement uses TRBV13 and TRBJ1-3, with D possibly being TRBD1 (6 bases). This CDR3 is 18 amino acids long. Germline lookup yields CDR1 PRHDT and CDR2 FYEKMQ (reference sequence). The germline V and J ends were trimmed by 5 bases and 0 bases, with 20 bases remaining between them. Here the CDR3 reads CASSLSPLGQISGNTIYF. CDR3 bases: TGTGCCAGCAGCCTCAGCCCCCTAGGACAGATCTCTGGAAACACCATATATTTT.

The sample holds one count of this clone. The genes are TRBV5-6 and TRBJ1-5; no firm D call. This CDR3 comprises 14 residues. Germline CDR1 SGHDT, CDR2 YYEEEE. Trimming took 2 bases from V and 5 from J, leaving 11 bases between them. CDR3 loop: CASSFWQSYQPQHF. CDR3 sequence (DNA): TGTGCCAGCAGCTTCTGGCAGTCTTATCAGCCCCAGCATTTT.

This chain uses TRBV9 with TRBJ2-6; D uncertain. Germline V lookup: CDR1 SGDLS, CDR2 YYNGEE. The CDR3 is made up of 15 amino acids. V was clipped by 4 bases and J by 4 bases, with 12 bases between them. The CDR3 DNA is TGTGCCAGCAGCTCGCTCTCAGTCGGGGCCAACGTCCTGACTTTC. Translated, it gives CASSSLSVGANVLTF.

The V and J genes are TRBV15 and TRBJ1-5, with 7 bases identical to TRBD1. Germline assignment: CDR1 LNHNV and CDR2 YYDKDF (reference sequence). This CDR3 is built from 15 residues. Trimming removed 2 bases from V and 5 bases from J; junction bases left unmatched: 6. DNA for the CDR3: TGTGCCACCAGCAGACGTGACAGGGTCGATCAGCCCCAGCATTTT. Amino acids: CATSRRDRVDQPQHF.

The chain carries TRBV5-5 and TRBJ2-5; 7 positions agree with TRBD2. The CDR3 runs to 15 residues. V shed 4 bases and J 5 bases; nucleotides not matched to a gene: 11. CDR1 SGHKS and CDR2 YYEKEE come from the germline V gene (reference sequence). CDR3 DNA: TGTGCCAGCAGCCGGGAGGTGGGCCGGGGGGAGACCCAGTACTTC. Its protein product is CASSREVGRGETQYF. Combining the CDR3 with reference TRBV5-5 and TRBJ2-5 gives the whole variable domain DAGVTQSPTHLIKTRGQQVTLRCSPISGHKSVSWYQQVLGQGPQFIFQYYEKEERGRGNFPDRFSARQFPNYSSELNVNALLLGDSALYLCASSREVGRGETQYFGPGTRLLVL.

This rearrangement joins TRBV29-1 to TRBJ2-2; unclear D gene. Trimming left V 7 bases short and J 0 bases short, with 3 bases between. The CDR3 is 11 amino acids. The germline V gene has CDR1 SQVTM and CDR2 ANQGSEA. CDR3 region: CSATNTGELFF. CDR3 coding DNA: TGCAGCGCCACGAACACCGGGGAGCTGTTTTTT.

The V call is TRBV30, the J call TRBJ1-6, with a possible D match to TRBD1 (5 bases). The V gene's germline CDR1 is GTSNPN and CDR2 SVGIG (reference sequence). The germline V and J ends were trimmed by 3 bases and 7 bases, with 10 bases remaining between them. The CDR3 contains 13 residues. The DNA of the CDR3 is TGTGCCTGGAGGCAGGGCTTGAATTCACCCCTCCACTTT. Translation gives CAWRQGLNSPLHF. The full variable domain, its missing parts supplied by reference TRBV30 and TRBJ1-6, is SQTIHQWPATLVQPVGSPLSLECTVEGTSNPNLYWYRQAAGRGLQLLFYSVGIGQISSEVPQNLSASRPQDRQFILSSKKLLLSDSGFYLCAWRQGLNSPLHFGNGTRLTVT.

V gene TRBV6-1 combines with J gene TRBJ2-1; no firm D call. This CDR3 comprises 18 residues. Germline V lookup: CDR1 MNHNS, CDR2 SASEGT. Trimming stripped 1 base from V and 4 bases from J, with 20 bases between. The CDR3 spells CASSEVLLRMTQYNEQFF. DNA for the CDR3: TGTGCCAGCAGTGAAGTCCTCCTCCGTATGACTCAATACAATGAGCAGTTCTTC.

The chain uses TRBV21-1 and TRBJ1-1; the D call in the table, TRBD1, was not verified against the DNA. TRBV21-1 is tagged as a pseudogene. The length of the CDR3 is 18 residues. CDR3 sequence (DNA): TGTGCCAGCAGCAAAGGAGGACAGGTAATAGAGGTGAACACTGAAGCTTTCTTT. Translating it yields CASSKGGQVIEVNTEAFF.

The chain is built from TRBV28 and TRBJ1-2; tentative D call: TRBD1 (5 bases). This CDR3 region has 12 residues. Germline CDR1 is MDHEN and CDR2 is SYDVKM. The CDR3 coding sequence is TGTGCAACCTCCAGGGTTGACTATGGCTACACCTTC. Protein sequence: CATSRVDYGYTF.

V gene TRBV27 combines with J gene TRBJ2-1, with 10 bases matching TRBD2. This CDR3 spans 17 amino acids. Germline V gene lookup returns CDR1 MNHEY and CDR2 SMNVEV (reference sequence). The trim removed 6 bases at V and 5 bases at J, leaving 13 bases unmatched. In DNA form, the CDR3 reads TGTGCCAGCAGCCGCTTCCTAGCGGGGGCCTGGCACAATGAGCAGTTCTTC. Translating gives CASSRFLAGAWHNEQFF.

Here the CDR3 reads CASKVTGQETQYF. The CDR3, as DNA: TGTGCCAGCAAGGTTACAGGGCAAGAGACCCAGTACTTC. The chain is built from TRBV3-1 (or the pseudogene TRBV3-2) and TRBJ2-5; weak D call: TRBD1 (6 bases). V lost 7 bases and J 2 bases, leaving 11 bases between the germline ends. Germline V gives CDR1 LGHDT, CDR2 YNNKEL (reference sequence). The CDR3 loop spans 13 amino acids.

The chain carries TRBV4-1 and TRBJ2-1; 9 positions match TRBD2. After removal of 1 base from V and 12 bases from J, the junction contained 10 bases not matched to a gene. The germline gives CDR1 MGHRA, CDR2 YSYEKL. This CDR3 comprises 15 residues. The CDR3 is CASSQGTSAGRGQFF. CDR3 nucleotide sequence: TGCGCCAGCAGCCAAGGGACTAGCGCCGGGCGTGGGCAGTTCTTC.

About this clone itself: The sample has other DNA sequences that encode this CDR3 too. The DNA for the CDR3 is TGTGCCAGCTCCTCGGACAGGGTTGAGACCCAGTACTTC. Its protein is CASSSDRVETQYF. The genes are TRBV18 and TRBJ2-5, with 8 bases aligning to TRBD1. V shed 6 bases, J shed 5 bases, and the junction held 5 bases outside the gene matches. The CDR3 is made up of 13 amino acids. The germline V gene encodes CDR1 KGHSH and CDR2 LQKENI.

The chain recombines TRBV6-6 with TRBJ1-2; 11 positions agree with TRBD1. The CDR3 is made up of 13 amino acids. With V trimmed by 4 bases and J by 8 bases, 3 bases remained unmatched. Germline V gene data show CDR1 as MNHNY and CDR2 as SVGAGI (reference sequence). Here the CDR3 reads CASSWDRGSGYTF. The CDR3 bases are TGTGCCAGCAGTTGGGACAGGGGGTCGGGCTACACCTTC.

V and J are TRBV6-1 and TRBJ2-7; TRBD1 might be the D (5 bases). Trimming removed 3 bases from V and 0 bases from J, with 12 bases in between. The CDR3 contains 15 residues. CDR1 is MNHNS and CDR2 is SASEGT in the germline V gene. CDR3 coding DNA: TGTGCCAGCAGTGACCCCAGGGAAGTCTCCTACGAGCAGTACTTC. This encodes CASSDPREVSYEQYF.

This chain joins TRBV7-2 and TRBJ2-1; 8 bases line up with TRBD1. With V trimmed by 8 bases and J by 5 bases, 5 bases remained unmatched. CDR3 size: 13 residues. Germline CDR1 SGHTA, CDR2 FQGNSA. CDR3 in amino acids: CASCQGANNEQFF. DNA for the CDR3: TGTGCCAGCTGTCAGGGGGCTAACAATGAGCAGTTCTTC.

The rearrangement links TRBV6-2 or TRBV6-3 to TRBJ2-1, with 9 bases lining up with TRBD2. Trimming cost V 5 bases and J 3 bases; bases outside gene matches: 5. From germline, CDR1 is MNHEY and CDR2 SVGEGT. The CDR3 consists of 15 residues. The CDR3 sequence: CASSQTSGFYNEQFF. The CDR3 DNA sequence: TGTGCCAGCAGTCAGACTAGCGGCTTCTACAATGAGCAGTTCTTC.

V usage is TRBV12-3 or TRBV12-4 and J usage is TRBJ1-2; D is uncertain. The CDR3 has 11 amino acids. V dropped 5 bases and J dropped 8 bases, with 9 bases sitting between them. CDR3 region: CASSRSWGYTF. The CDR3, as DNA: TGTGCCAGCAGTAGAAGCTGGGGCTACACCTTC.

The chain has TRBV7-2 and TRBJ2-7; 12 bases map to TRBD1. The germline CDR1 and CDR2 sequences are SGHTA and FQGNSA. Unmatched junction bases numbered 7, after V lost 8 bases and J lost 5 bases. The CDR3 has 14 amino acids. CDR3 bases: TGTGCCAGCGGCAGGGGACAGGGGGCAAACGAGCAGTACTTC. It encodes CASGRGQGANEQYF.

The chain couples TRBV6-2 or TRBV6-3 to TRBJ2-1; 10 bases agree with TRBD2. Looked up from germline, CDR1 is MNHEY and CDR2 is SVGEGT. After removal of 2 bases from V and 7 bases from J, the junction contained 8 bases not matched to a gene. This CDR3 is built from 16 residues. CDR3 DNA: TGTGCCAGCAGTTACGAATCCCTAGCGGGAGATAATGAGCAGTTCTTC. It specifies CASSYESLAGDNEQFF.

This clone was detected once. The CDR3 sequence: CASSPDRVGGTEAFF. DNA of the CDR3: TGTGCCAGCTCACCTGACAGGGTCGGAGGGACTGAAGCTTTCTTT. The chain uses TRBV18 and TRBJ1-1; 7 bases align to TRBD1. The V segment lost 3 bases and the J segment 5 bases; nucleotides outside the gene matches: 9. Germline lookup yields CDR1 KGHSH and CDR2 LQKENI. CDR3 length: 15 amino acids.

The rearrangement links TRBV7-8 to TRBJ2-7; 14 nucleotides match TRBD2. The trim removed 1 base at V and 2 bases at J, leaving 1 base unmatched. This CDR3 contains 16 residues. The germline V gene encodes CDR1 SGHVS and CDR2 FQNEAQ. The chain's CDR3 is CASSLGTSGGTYEQYF. CDR3 bases: TGTGCCAGCAGCTTAGGGACTAGCGGGGGGACCTACGAGCAGTACTTC.